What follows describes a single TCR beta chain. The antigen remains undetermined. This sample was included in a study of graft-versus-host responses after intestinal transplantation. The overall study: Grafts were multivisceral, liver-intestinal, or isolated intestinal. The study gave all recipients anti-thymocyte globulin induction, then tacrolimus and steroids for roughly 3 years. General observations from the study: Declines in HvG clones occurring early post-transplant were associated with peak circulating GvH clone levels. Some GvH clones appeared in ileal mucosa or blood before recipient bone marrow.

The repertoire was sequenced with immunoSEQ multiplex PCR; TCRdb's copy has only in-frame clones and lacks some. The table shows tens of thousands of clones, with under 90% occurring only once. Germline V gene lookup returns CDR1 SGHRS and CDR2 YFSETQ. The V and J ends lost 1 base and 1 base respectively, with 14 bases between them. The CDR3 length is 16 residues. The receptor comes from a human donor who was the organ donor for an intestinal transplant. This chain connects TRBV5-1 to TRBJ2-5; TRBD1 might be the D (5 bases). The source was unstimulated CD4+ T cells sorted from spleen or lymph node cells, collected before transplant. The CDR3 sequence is CASSLKGSGLQETQYF. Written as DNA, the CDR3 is TGCGCCAGCAGCTTGAAAGGTTCAGGGCTCCAAGAGACCCAGTACTTC.